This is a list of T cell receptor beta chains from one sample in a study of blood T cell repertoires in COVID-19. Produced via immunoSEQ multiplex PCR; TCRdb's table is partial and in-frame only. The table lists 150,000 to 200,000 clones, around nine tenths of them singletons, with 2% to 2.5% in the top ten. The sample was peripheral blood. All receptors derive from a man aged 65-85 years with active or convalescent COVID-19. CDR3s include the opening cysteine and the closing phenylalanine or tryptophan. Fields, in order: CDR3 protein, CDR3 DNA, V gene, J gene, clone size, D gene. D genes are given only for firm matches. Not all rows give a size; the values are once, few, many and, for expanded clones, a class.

CDR3 protein: CASSPTGRWGGNIQYF
CDR3 DNA: TGTGCCAGCAGTCCCACCGGACGGTGGGGAGGAAACATTCAGTACTTC
V gene: TRBV28
J gene: TRBJ2-4
clone size: -
D gene: -

CDR3 protein: CASSLSSAYGYTF
CDR3 DNA: TGTGCCAGCAGCCTTAGCTCAGCTTATGGCTACACCTTC
V gene: TRBV7-9
J gene: TRBJ1-2
clone size: -
D gene: -

CDR3 protein: CASSLRWAGAGDTQYF
CDR3 DNA: TGTGCCAGCAGCTTACGGTGGGCGGGGGCTGGAGATACGCAGTATTTT
V gene: TRBV7-6
J gene: TRBJ2-3
clone size: -
D gene: -

CDR3 protein: CAISEFSGTDTQYF
CDR3 DNA: TGTGCCATCAGTGAGTTTAGCGGCACAGATACGCAGTATTTT
V gene: TRBV10-3
J gene: TRBJ2-3
clone size: -
D gene: -

CDR3 protein: CASKDRPYEQYF
CDR3 DNA: TGTGCCAGCAAGGACAGACCCTACGAGCAGTACTTC
V gene: TRBV2
J gene: TRBJ2-7
clone size: once
D gene: -

CDR3 protein: CASSTSASYEQYF
CDR3 DNA: TGTGCCAGCAGCACTAGCGCCTCCTACGAGCAGTACTTC
V gene: TRBV3-1/TRBV3-2
J gene: TRBJ2-7
clone size: -
D gene: TRBD2

CDR3 protein: CAWSVIAGMNTGELFF
CDR3 DNA: TGTGCCTGGAGTGTTATAGCGGGGATGAACACCGGGGAGCTGTTTTTT
V gene: TRBV30
J gene: TRBJ2-2
clone size: once
D gene: TRBD2

CDR3 protein: CASSPGITGQGRYTEAFF
CDR3 DNA: TGCGCCAGCAGCCCCGGTATCACGGGACAGGGGAGGTACACTGAAGCTTTCTTT
V gene: TRBV5-1
J gene: TRBJ1-1
clone size: once
D gene: TRBD1

CDR3 protein: CASTVAGTDTQYF
CDR3 DNA: TGTGCCAGCACCGTAGCGGGCACAGATACGCAGTATTTT
V gene: TRBV11-2
J gene: TRBJ2-3
clone size: few
D gene: -

CDR3 protein: CASRIAGNSYNEQFF
CDR3 DNA: TGTGCCAGCAGGATCGCCGGGAACTCCTACAATGAGCAGTTCTTC
V gene: TRBV27
J gene: TRBJ2-1
clone size: -
D gene: -

CDR3 protein: CASSYEAENSPLHF
CDR3 DNA: TGTGCCAGCAGTTATGAGGCGGAGAATTCACCCCTCCACTTT
V gene: TRBV6-6
J gene: TRBJ1-6
clone size: -
D gene: -

CDR3 protein: CASSLALAGVGEQYF
CDR3 DNA: TGTGCCAGCAGCTTAGCGCTAGCGGGGGTAGGGGAGCAGTACTTC
V gene: TRBV7-2
J gene: TRBJ2-7
clone size: -
D gene: TRBD2

CDR3 protein: CASSESGRSYEQYF
CDR3 DNA: TGCGCCAGCAGTGAAAGTGGCAGATCCTACGAGCAGTACTTC
V gene: TRBV10-1
J gene: TRBJ2-7
clone size: -
D gene: -

CDR3 protein: CASSRQAGPTDTQYF
CDR3 DNA: TGTGCCAGCAGCCGGCAAGCGGGACCGACAGATACGCAGTATTTT
V gene: TRBV3-1/TRBV3-2
J gene: TRBJ2-3
clone size: -
D gene: TRBD2

CDR3 protein: CASSPHRDTYTEAFF
CDR3 DNA: TGTGCCAGCAGTCCCCACCGGGACACTTATACTGAAGCTTTCTTT
V gene: TRBV6-6
J gene: TRBJ1-1
clone size: -
D gene: -

CDR3 protein: CASSIWAEPTNYGYTF
CDR3 DNA: TGTGCCAGTAGTATTTGGGCAGAGCCTACAAACTATGGCTACACCTTC
V gene: TRBV19
J gene: TRBJ1-2
clone size: -
D gene: -

CDR3 protein: CASSLPGGGADTQYF
CDR3 DNA: TGTGCCAGCAGCCTTCCGGGCGGGGGCGCAGATACGCAGTATTTT
V gene: TRBV5-4
J gene: TRBJ2-3
clone size: -
D gene: -

CDR3 protein: CASSPPSTDTQYF
CDR3 DNA: TGTGCCAGCTCACCCCCGAGCACAGATACGCAGTATTTT
V gene: TRBV18
J gene: TRBJ2-3
clone size: once
D gene: -

CDR3 protein: CASSSKLDNEQFF
CDR3 DNA: TGTGCCAGCAGCTCTAAACTAGACAATGAGCAGTTCTTC
V gene: TRBV5-4
J gene: TRBJ2-1
clone size: -
D gene: -

CDR3 protein: CASSIERGLAGPGANVLTF
CDR3 DNA: TGTGCCAGTAGTATAGAAAGGGGACTAGCGGGGCCTGGGGCCAACGTCCTGACTTTC
V gene: TRBV19
J gene: TRBJ2-6
clone size: -
D gene: TRBD2

CDR3 protein: CAMGQVGGGAYEQYF
CDR3 DNA: TGTGCCATGGGGCAGGTTGGCGGGGGGGCCTACGAGCAGTACTTC
V gene: TRBV10-3
J gene: TRBJ2-7
clone size: -
D gene: TRBD2

CDR3 protein: CASSTRTGTSGRSSYNEQFF
CDR3 DNA: TGTGCCAGTAGTACCAGGACCGGGACTAGCGGGAGAAGCTCCTACAATGAGCAGTTCTTC
V gene: TRBV19
J gene: TRBJ2-1
clone size: -
D gene: TRBD2

CDR3 protein: CASSLVGSPGDTQYF
CDR3 DNA: TGTGCCAGCAGCTTAGTTGGCAGCCCCGGGGATACGCAGTATTTT
V gene: TRBV11-2
J gene: TRBJ2-3
clone size: -
D gene: -

CDR3 protein: CASSDDRPLPSTDTQYF
CDR3 DNA: TGTGCCAGCAGTGACGACAGGCCCTTACCTAGCACAGATACGCAGTATTTT
V gene: TRBV6-7
J gene: TRBJ2-3
clone size: -
D gene: -

CDR3 protein: CASSRDGTQETQYF
CDR3 DNA: TGTGCCAGCAGCCGGGACGGGACACAAGAGACCCAGTACTTC
V gene: TRBV7-2
J gene: TRBJ2-5
clone size: -
D gene: -

CDR3 protein: CASSYLGTEGTEAFF
CDR3 DNA: TGTGCCAGCAGTTACCTAGGGACAGAAGGAACTGAAGCTTTCTTT
V gene: TRBV6-5
J gene: TRBJ1-1
clone size: once
D gene: TRBD1

CDR3 protein: CASSPTTGLVLQETQYF
CDR3 DNA: TGTGCCAGCAGTCCAACCACGGGACTAGTTCTCCAAGAGACCCAGTACTTC
V gene: TRBV6-6
J gene: TRBJ2-5
clone size: once
D gene: TRBD2

CDR3 protein: CASSEGQPYNEQFF
CDR3 DNA: TGCGCCAGCAGTGAGGGGCAGCCGTACAATGAGCAGTTCTTC
V gene: TRBV10-1
J gene: TRBJ2-1
clone size: -
D gene: -

CDR3 protein: CASSRWTGGKGETQYF
CDR3 DNA: TGTGCCAGCAGCCGCTGGACAGGGGGCAAAGGAGAGACCCAGTACTTC
V gene: TRBV3-1/TRBV3-2
J gene: TRBJ2-5
clone size: -
D gene: TRBD1

CDR3 protein: CASSPPTGQGQPQHF
CDR3 DNA: TGTGCCAGCAGTCCACCGACAGGGCAAGGACAGCCCCAGCATTTT
V gene: TRBV6-5
J gene: TRBJ1-5
clone size: -
D gene: TRBD1

CDR3 protein: CSVVSGNYEQYF
CDR3 DNA: TGCAGCGTTGTTTCAGGGAATTACGAGCAGTACTTC
V gene: TRBV29-1
J gene: TRBJ2-7
clone size: once
D gene: -

CDR3 protein: CASSQPSGATDTQYF
CDR3 DNA: TGTGCCAGCAGCCAACCTAGCGGGGCCACAGATACGCAGTATTTT
V gene: TRBV14
J gene: TRBJ2-3
clone size: -
D gene: TRBD2

CDR3 protein: CASSSSGGRTDTQYF
CDR3 DNA: TGTGCCAGCAGCTCGAGCGGGGGGCGCACAGATACGCAGTATTTT
V gene: TRBV7-8
J gene: TRBJ2-3
clone size: many
D gene: TRBD2

CDR3 protein: CAWSGVGIQETQYF
CDR3 DNA: TGTGCCTGGAGCGGGGTCGGAATCCAAGAGACCCAGTACTTC
V gene: TRBV30
J gene: TRBJ2-5
clone size: -
D gene: -

CDR3 protein: CASSLGWSGDTEAFF
CDR3 DNA: TGTGCCAGCAGCTTAGGATGGTCAGGGGATACTGAAGCTTTCTTT
V gene: TRBV7-9
J gene: TRBJ1-1
clone size: -
D gene: -

CDR3 protein: CAWRGQGIVSSGNTIYF
CDR3 DNA: TGTGCCTGGAGAGGACAGGGGATTGTGTCCTCTGGAAACACCATATATTTT
V gene: TRBV30
J gene: TRBJ1-3
clone size: -
D gene: TRBD1

CDR3 protein: CASRSGQGRLNTEAFF
CDR3 DNA: TGTGCCAGTAGATCGGGACAGGGACGATTGAACACTGAAGCTTTCTTT
V gene: TRBV19
J gene: TRBJ1-1
clone size: -
D gene: TRBD1

CDR3 protein: CASSLGQGNTGELFF
CDR3 DNA: TGTGCCAGCAGCTTAGGACAGGGAAACACCGGGGAGCTGTTTTTT
V gene: TRBV7-8
J gene: TRBJ2-2
clone size: -
D gene: TRBD1

CDR3 protein: CASSLRGEKTQYF
CDR3 DNA: TGTGCCAGCAGCTTACGGGGGGAGAAGACCCAGTACTTC
V gene: TRBV7-7
J gene: TRBJ2-5
clone size: -
D gene: TRBD2

CDR3 protein: CASSQGQGYGYTF
CDR3 DNA: TGTGCCAGCAGCCAAGGGCAGGGGTATGGCTACACCTTC
V gene: TRBV14
J gene: TRBJ1-2
clone size: -
D gene: -

CDR3 protein: CASSLVWGSGLTLNTEAFF
CDR3 DNA: TGTGCCAGCAGCTTGGTATGGGGTTCGGGACTTACCTTGAACACTGAAGCTTTCTTT
V gene: TRBV5-8
J gene: TRBJ1-1
clone size: -
D gene: -

CDR3 protein: CASSLLGQAYEQYF
CDR3 DNA: TGTGCCAGCAGTTTACTGGGCCAAGCCTACGAGCAGTACTTC
V gene: TRBV28
J gene: TRBJ2-7
clone size: -
D gene: -

CDR3 protein: CASSFLAGLAGELFF
CDR3 DNA: TGTGCCAGCAGTTTCCTAGCGGGACTCGCCGGGGAGCTGTTTTTT
V gene: TRBV28
J gene: TRBJ2-2
clone size: -
D gene: TRBD2

CDR3 protein: CASSRLGETQYF
CDR3 DNA: TGCGCCAGCAGCAGACTAGGAGAGACCCAGTACTTC
V gene: TRBV5-1
J gene: TRBJ2-5
clone size: -
D gene: -

CDR3 protein: CASSKDRFNQPQHF
CDR3 DNA: TGCGCCAGCAGCAAGGACAGGTTCAATCAGCCCCAGCATTTT
V gene: TRBV10-2
J gene: TRBJ1-5
clone size: -
D gene: TRBD1

CDR3 protein: CASSQGRGGNEQFF
CDR3 DNA: TGTGCCAGCAGCCAAGGGCGGGGGGGCAATGAGCAGTTCTTC
V gene: TRBV3-1/TRBV3-2
J gene: TRBJ2-1
clone size: -
D gene: TRBD2

CDR3 protein: CAWSILAGGGIGHNEQFF
CDR3 DNA: TGTGCCTGGAGCATACTAGCGGGAGGTGGCATAGGACACAATGAGCAGTTCTTC
V gene: TRBV30
J gene: TRBJ2-1
clone size: once
D gene: TRBD2

CDR3 protein: CATSDPSVSTHEQYF
CDR3 DNA: TGTGCCACCAGTGATCCTAGCGTATCTACCCACGAGCAGTACTTC
V gene: TRBV24-1
J gene: TRBJ2-7
clone size: once
D gene: -

CDR3 protein: CASSRGGFTYNEQFF
CDR3 DNA: TGCGCCAGCAGCCGGGGAGGGTTCACCTACAATGAGCAGTTCTTC
V gene: TRBV5-1
J gene: TRBJ2-1
clone size: -
D gene: TRBD2

CDR3 protein: CASTGLAGSTDTQYF
CDR3 DNA: TGTGCCAGCACGGGACTAGCGGGTAGCACAGATACGCAGTATTTT
V gene: TRBV2
J gene: TRBJ2-3
clone size: once
D gene: TRBD2

CDR3 protein: CASCSIRDSGANYGYTF
CDR3 DNA: TGTGCCAGCTGCTCCATAAGGGACAGTGGAGCTAACTATGGCTACACCTTC
V gene: TRBV19
J gene: TRBJ1-2
clone size: -
D gene: TRBD1

CDR3 protein: CASSPVDEKLFF
CDR3 DNA: TGTGCCAGCAGCCCCGTAGATGAAAAACTGTTTTTT
V gene: TRBV6-2/TRBV6-3
J gene: TRBJ1-4
clone size: -
D gene: -

CDR3 protein: CASGLDRGTQYF
CDR3 DNA: TGTGCTAGTGGTTTGGATAGGGGGACCCAGTACTTC
V gene: TRBV12-5
J gene: TRBJ2-5
clone size: -
D gene: -

CDR3 protein: CASSFAEDYNSPLHF
CDR3 DNA: TGCGCCAGCAGCTTCGCAGAAGACTATAATTCACCCCTCCACTTT
V gene: TRBV5-1
J gene: TRBJ1-6
clone size: -
D gene: -

CDR3 protein: CASSFTPGQSYEQYF
CDR3 DNA: TGTGCCAGCAGCTTCACCCCTGGACAGTCCTACGAGCAGTACTTC
V gene: TRBV7-2
J gene: TRBJ2-7
clone size: -
D gene: -

CDR3 protein: CASSVGWQGYTGELFF
CDR3 DNA: TGTGCCAGCAGCGTAGGATGGCAGGGTTACACCGGGGAGCTGTTTTTT
V gene: TRBV9
J gene: TRBJ2-2
clone size: -
D gene: -

CDR3 protein: CASSSGLVVGEGYEQYF
CDR3 DNA: TGCGCCAGCAGCTCTGGACTAGTCGTGGGGGAAGGCTACGAGCAGTACTTC
V gene: TRBV5-1
J gene: TRBJ2-7
clone size: -
D gene: TRBD2

CDR3 protein: CASSQDLRLYGYTF
CDR3 DNA: TGTGCCAGCAGCCAAGATCTACGGTTATATGGCTACACCTTC
V gene: TRBV3-1/TRBV3-2
J gene: TRBJ1-2
clone size: -
D gene: -

CDR3 protein: CASSRKQGANEKLFF
CDR3 DNA: TGTGCCAGTAGCCGGAAACAGGGGGCTAATGAAAAACTGTTTTTT
V gene: TRBV19
J gene: TRBJ1-4
clone size: once
D gene: TRBD1

CDR3 protein: CSASPSGGQTYEQYF
CDR3 DNA: TGCAGTGCTAGTCCTAGCGGGGGACAAACCTACGAGCAGTACTTC
V gene: TRBV20-1
J gene: TRBJ2-7
clone size: few
D gene: TRBD2